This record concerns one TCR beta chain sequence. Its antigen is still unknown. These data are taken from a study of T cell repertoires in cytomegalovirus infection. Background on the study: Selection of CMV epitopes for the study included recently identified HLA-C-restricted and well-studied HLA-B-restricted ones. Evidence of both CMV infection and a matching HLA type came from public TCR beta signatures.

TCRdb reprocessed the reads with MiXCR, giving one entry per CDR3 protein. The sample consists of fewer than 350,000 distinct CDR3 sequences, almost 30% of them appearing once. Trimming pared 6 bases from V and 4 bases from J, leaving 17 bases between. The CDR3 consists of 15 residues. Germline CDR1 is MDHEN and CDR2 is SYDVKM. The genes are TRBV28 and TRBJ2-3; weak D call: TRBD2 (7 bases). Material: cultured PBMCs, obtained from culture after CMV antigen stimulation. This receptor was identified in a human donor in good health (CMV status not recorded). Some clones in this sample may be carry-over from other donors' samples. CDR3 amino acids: CASSSPGGSADTQYF. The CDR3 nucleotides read TGTGCCAGCAGCTCCCCGGGGGGCTCGGCAGATACGCAGTATTTT.